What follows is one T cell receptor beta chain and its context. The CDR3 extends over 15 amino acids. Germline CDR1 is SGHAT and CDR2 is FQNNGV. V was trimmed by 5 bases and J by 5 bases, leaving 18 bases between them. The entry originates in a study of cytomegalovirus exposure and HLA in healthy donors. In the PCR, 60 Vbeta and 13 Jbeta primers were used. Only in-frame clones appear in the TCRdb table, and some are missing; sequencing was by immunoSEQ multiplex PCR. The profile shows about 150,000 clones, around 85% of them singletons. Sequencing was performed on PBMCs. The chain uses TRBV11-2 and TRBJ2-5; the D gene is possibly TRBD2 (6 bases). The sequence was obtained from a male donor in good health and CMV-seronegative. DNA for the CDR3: TGTGCCAGCAGCCCGGGACTTTCCCCGGGGGAGACCCAGTACTTC. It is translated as CASSPGLSPGETQYF.